These 12 T cell receptor beta chains originate from one sample sequenced in a study of T cell responses to AZD1222 COVID-19 vaccine. Using immunoSEQ multiplex PCR, the repertoire was profiled, and TCRdb retains in-frame clones only, with some absent. The data hold 130,000 to 150,000 clones, with around 88% observed a single time. The specimen comprised peripheral blood, sampled on day 0 of AZD1222 vaccination. The receptor set was obtained from an adult in good health.

The chain links TRBV10-3 to TRBJ2-5, with a weak D call TRBD1 (7 bases). Germline CDR1 ENHRY, CDR2 SYGVKD. CDR3 size: 16 residues. Trimming removed 4 bases at V and 0 bases at J, with 15 bases between. The CDR3 here is CAISGRGDRYQETQYF. The DNA of the CDR3 is TGTGCCATCAGTGGCCGCGGGGACAGATACCAAGAGACCCAGTACTTC.

The rearrangement joins TRBV21-1 to TRBJ1-2; the tabulated D call, TRBD1, remains unverified against the DNA. TRBV21-1 has pseudogene status. This CDR3 spans 15 amino acids. The CDR3 reads CASSNRHRTGDGYTF. CDR3 DNA sequence: TGTGCCAGCAGCAATCGTCACCGGACAGGTGATGGCTACACCTTC.

The chain employs TRBV18 and TRBJ1-1; TRBD1 is a possible D gene (6 bases). The CDR3 consists of 16 residues. Germline V gene data show CDR1 as KGHSH and CDR2 as LQKENI. The ends were cut back, 3 bases at V and 1 base at J, with 15 bases in the middle. The CDR3 DNA follows: TGTGCCAGCTCACCCGCCGGGACAATTAGGAACACTGAAGCTTTCTTT. Its translation is CASSPAGTIRNTEAFF.

V usage is TRBV3-1 (or the pseudogene TRBV3-2) and J usage is TRBJ1-1; 7 bases fit TRBD1. There are 15 residues in the CDR3. Germline CDR1 LGHDT, CDR2 YNNKEL (reference sequence). V was clipped by 4 bases and J by 2 bases; unmatched bases: 7. CDR3 DNA sequence: TGTGCCAGCAGCCCGGGACAGCCCAATAACACTGAAGCTTTCTTT. Translating it yields CASSPGQPNNTEAFF.

The CDR3 nucleotides are TGCGCCAACCCCATGCCGGGACAGGGGCCCAATGAGCAGTTCTTC. Amino acid sequence: CANPMPGQGPNEQFF. This rearrangement joins TRBV4-3 to TRBJ2-1, with 10 bases lining up with TRBD1. V lost 10 bases, J lost 6 bases, and 12 bases stayed unmatched. Germline V gene lookup returns CDR1 LGHNA and CDR2 YSLEER. This CDR3 spans 15 amino acids.

V gene TRBV2 combines with J gene TRBJ2-2; a weak D match, TRBD1 (5 bases). The germline CDR1 and CDR2 sequences are SNHLY and FYNNEI. Trimming cost V 5 bases and J 2 bases, with 6 bases left between them. CDR3 length: 13 residues. CDR3 loop: CASSQGNTGELFF. CDR3 nucleotides: TGTGCCAGCAGTCAGGGCAACACCGGGGAGCTGTTTTTT.

The V and J genes are TRBV18 and TRBJ1-5; no clear D gene. The CDR3 is 14 residues long. Germline V gene sequence: CDR1 KGHSH, CDR2 LQKENI. Deletions cut 3 bases from V and 4 bases from J, with 10 bases between. DNA of the CDR3: TGTGCCAGCTCACCTGACAAGGGTAATCAGCCCCAGCATTTT. It specifies CASSPDKGNQPQHF.

The chain links TRBV18 to TRBJ1-2; 7 bases agree with TRBD1. Germline CDR1 KGHSH, CDR2 LQKENI. This CDR3 has 13 amino acids. Trimming at V came to 3 bases and at J to 4 bases, leaving 2 bases not matched to a gene. The CDR3 DNA follows: TGTGCCAGCTCACCGGACAGGCGCTATGGCTACACCTTC. Its translation is CASSPDRRYGYTF.

V gene TRBV3-1 (or the pseudogene TRBV3-2) combines with J gene TRBJ2-1; tentatively, D is TRBD2 (6 bases). This CDR3 comprises 15 residues. Germline V CDR1 and CDR2: LGHDT, YNNKEL (reference sequence). V was trimmed by 1 base and J by 3 bases, leaving 10 bases between them. As DNA, the CDR3 is TGTGCCAGCAGCCAAGTTACGGGGGTCTACAATGAGCAGTTCTTC. It encodes CASSQVTGVYNEQFF.

The chain combines TRBV7-2 with TRBJ2-7, with D unclear. V was trimmed by 2 bases and J by 0 bases, leaving 11 bases between them. Germline CDR1 is SGHTA and CDR2 is FQGNSA. There are 15 residues in the CDR3. CDR3 protein: CASSLPPAFSYEQYF. The CDR3 DNA follows: TGTGCCAGCAGCTTACCTCCGGCTTTCTCCTACGAGCAGTACTTC.

The chain has TRBV4-1 and TRBJ1-1; D not resolved. Germline lookup yields CDR1 MGHRA and CDR2 YSYEKL. V was trimmed by 5 bases and J by 6 bases, leaving 22 bases between them. CDR3 length: 16 amino acids. Here the CDR3 reads CASSYSPTFESPEAFF. CDR3 in DNA: TGCGCCAGCAGCTACAGCCCGACGTTTGAGTCTCCTGAAGCTTTCTTT.

The chain carries TRBV7-3 and TRBJ2-3, with a possible D match to TRBD2 (6 bases). The length of the CDR3 is 15 residues. CDR1 is SGHTA, CDR2 FQGTGA, per germline. Trimming pared 1 base from V and 0 bases from J, leaving 8 bases between. Here the CDR3 DNA reads TGTGCCAGCAGCTTAATAGCGGCTAGCACAGATACGCAGTATTTT. Amino acid sequence: CASSLIAASTDTQYF.